What follows are 8 T cell receptor beta chains derived from one specimen sequenced in a study of cytomegalovirus exposure and HLA in healthy donors. The PCR ran on 60 Vbeta and 13 Jbeta primers. The assay was immunoSEQ multiplex PCR, and TCRdb's table has in-frame clones only and misses some. The data hold more than 60,000 clones, with about 78% observed a single time. Sequencing was carried out using PBMCs. The receptors were sampled from a man younger than 30 in good health and CMV-seronegative.

The chain has TRBV7-6 and TRBJ2-7; D is possibly TRBD2 (7 bases). The CDR3 is 16 residues long. V was cut by 0 bases and J by 1 base, with 13 bases left in between. Germline V CDR1 and CDR2: SGHVS, FNYEAQ. The CDR3 nucleotides read TGTGCCAGCAGCTTAGCCTCGGGGGGCGGGTCCTACGAGCAGTACGTC. Protein product: CASSLASGGGSYEQYV.

CDR3 residues: CASSFVQNTGELFF. The CDR3 region has the DNA TGCGCCAGCAGCTTCGTACAGAACACCGGGGAGCTGTTTTTT. The chain joins TRBV5-1 to TRBJ2-2; D gene uncertain. The ends were cut back, 2 bases at V and 1 base at J, with 6 bases in the middle. From germline, CDR1 is SGHRS and CDR2 YFSETQ. This CDR3 is 14 amino acids long.

J is TRBJ2-6 and V is TRBV5-1, with a weak D call TRBD2 (6 bases). Trimming shortened V by 0 bases and J by 9 bases, and 16 bases separated the two germline ends. CDR1 and CDR2 from the germline V gene are SGHRS and YFSETQ. The CDR3 has 16 residues. The CDR3 sequence: CASSLELGGPINVLTF. The CDR3 DNA reads TGCGCCAGCAGCTTGGAACTGGGAGGCCCAATCAACGTCCTGACTTTC.

This chain uses TRBV6-1 with TRBJ1-5; D call uncertain. V shed 8 bases and J shed 5 bases, with 13 bases lying between them. CDR1 and CDR2 (germline): MNHNS, SASEGT. The CDR3 runs 13 residues. The CDR3 is CASVPFPYQPQHF. The CDR3 DNA reads TGTGCCAGCGTCCCCTTCCCTTATCAGCCCCAGCATTTT.

This clone was counted a few times. The gene calls are TRBV30 and TRBJ2-1; 10 nucleotides align to TRBD2. The V segment lost 0 bases and the J segment 8 bases; nucleotides outside the gene matches: 10. Germline V lookup: CDR1 GTSNPN, CDR2 SVGIG (reference sequence). There are 16 residues in the CDR3. The CDR3: CAWSVGSGGSVDEQFF. CDR3 DNA: TGTGCCTGGAGTGTAGGTAGCGGGGGGTCTGTTGATGAGCAGTTCTTC.

The chain has TRBV5-1 and TRBJ2-5, with a weak D call TRBD1 (6 bases). The CDR3 has 13 residues. V was shortened by 2 bases and J by 2 bases, with 7 bases between the two germline ends. The germline V gene has CDR1 SGHRS and CDR2 YFSETQ. The DNA for the CDR3 is TGCGCCAGCAGCTTCCAGGGGCAAGAGACCCAGTACTTC. It yields the protein CASSFQGQETQYF.

J is TRBJ2-2 and V is TRBV2, with TRBD1 matching 10 bases. CDR1 and CDR2 (germline): SNHLY, FYNNEI. V was clipped by 8 bases and J by 3 bases; unmatched bases: 0. This CDR3 has 13 amino acids. In nucleotides, the CDR3 is TGTGCCAGCGACAGGGGGCACACCGGGGAGCTGTTTTTT. This translates into CASDRGHTGELFF.

The rearrangement links TRBV7-2 to TRBJ1-5; D uncertain. This CDR3 comprises 15 residues. V was shortened by 0 bases and J by 6 bases, with 12 bases between the two germline ends. Germline-derived CDR1 and CDR2 are SGHTA and FQGNSA. The CDR3, as DNA: TGTGCCAGCAGCTTAGCGGTCACAGTATCTCAGCCCCAGCATTTT. Protein product: CASSLAVTVSQPQHF.